The TCR beta chain described here comes from a study of shared clonotypes between healthy human individuals. Germline values: CDR1 SGDLS, CDR2 YYNGEE. The ends lost 2 bases at V and 2 bases at J; junction bases unmatched: 3. The CDR3 contains 15 residues. Sorted-subset replicate PCR reactions contained roughly 190 ng DNA, corresponding to approximately 30,000 T cell genomes. Profiled with immunoSEQ multiplex PCR; TCRdb holds only in-frame clones, not every one. The sample holds around 690,000 clones; around 91% are singletons and the top ten take about 34%. CD8 memory merged CD45RO+ cells and CCR7-negative CD45RA+ TemRA cells into one population.

Material for sequencing was memory CD8+ T cells from PBMCs. The sample's subset: CD45RO+ cells pooled with CCR7-negative TemRA cells. The source of this sequence is a man between 18 and 29 years old in good health. Some clones in this sample may be carry-over from other donors' samples. The rearrangement links TRBV9 to TRBJ2-3; 9 nucleotides match TRBD1. This chain's CDR3 is CASSVGQGLTDTQYF. In nucleotides, the CDR3 is TGTGCCAGCAGCGTGGGACAGGGACTCACAGATACGCAGTATTTT. Combining the CDR3 with reference TRBV9 and TRBJ2-3 gives the whole variable domain DSGVTQTPKHLITATGQRVTLRCSPRSGDLSVYWYQQSLDQGLQFLIQYYNGEERAKGNILERFSAQQFPDLHSELNLSSLELGDSALYFCASSVGQGLTDTQYFGPGTRLTVL.